A selection of T cell receptor beta chains follows, all from one sample in a study of shared clonotypes between healthy human individuals. Assay used: immunoSEQ multiplex PCR; TCRdb lists only in-frame clones, some missing. The sample has fewer than 1.4 million clones; around 78% are singletons. Sequencing was performed on memory CD4+ T cells from PBMCs. These receptors originate from a man between 18 and 35 years old in good health. Some clones in this sample may be carry-over from other donors' samples. The CDR3 runs from the conserved cysteine through the conserved F or W. D genes are given only for firm matches. Clone size is not always given. Where it is, it says once, few, many or a class for expanded clones.

v_gene	d_gene	abundance	len	j_gene	CDR3aa	CDR3nt
TRBV5-6	NA	NA	14	TRBJ1-5	CASSLLSSNQPQHF	TGTGCCAGCAGCTTGCTGAGTAGCAATCAGCCCCAGCATTTT
TRBV20-1	NA	few	11	TRBJ2-7	CSADPLYEQYF	TGCAGTGCTGACCCGCTCTACGAGCAGTACTTC
TRBV4-3	NA	many	16	TRBJ2-7	CASSQGRGGRAYEQYF	TGCGCCAGCAGCCAAGGGAGGGGTGGCAGAGCCTACGAGCAGTACTTC
TRBV28	NA	once	15	TRBJ1-2	CASSLPGTRPIGYTF	TGTGCCAGCAGTTTACCAGGCACCCGCCCTATCGGCTACACCTTC
TRBV27	NA	NA	14	TRBJ1-1	CASRWGPRGTEAFF	TGTGCCAGCAGATGGGGGCCGCGCGGGACTGAAGCTTTCTTT
TRBV9	TRBD2	NA	15	TRBJ2-1	CASSPTSGGRNEQFF	TGTGCCAGCAGCCCGACTAGCGGGGGGCGCAATGAGCAGTTCTTC
TRBV5-4	TRBD2	NA	17	TRBJ2-7	CASSPAAVAGGSYEQYF	TGTGCCAGCAGCCCAGCGGCTGTAGCGGGGGGCTCCTACGAGCAGTACTTC
TRBV5-1	NA	few	15	TRBJ1-3	CASSPDGGSGNTIYF	TGCGCCAGCAGTCCTGACGGAGGCTCTGGAAACACCATATATTTT
TRBV7-2	TRBD1	NA	14	TRBJ1-2	CASSRTGGNYGYTF	TGTGCCAGCAGCCGTACAGGGGGGAACTATGGCTACACCTTC
TRBV27	NA	NA	14	TRBJ2-7	CASSRRGAPYEQYF	TGTGCCAGCAGCCGCAGGGGGGCGCCCTACGAGCAGTACTTC
TRBV29-1	NA	NA	14	TRBJ2-7	CSVVGTSSSYEQYF	TGCAGCGTTGTGGGCACGAGTAGCTCCTACGAGCAGTACTTC
TRBV10-2	NA	NA	12	TRBJ2-1	CASSEQYNEQFF	TGCGCCAGCAGTGAGCAATACAATGAGCAGTTCTTC
TRBV9	NA	few	15	TRBJ1-5	CASSVDDGGNQPQHF	TGTGCCAGCAGCGTAGACGACGGCGGCAATCAGCCCCAGCATTTT
TRBV28	TRBD2	NA	14	TRBJ2-5	CASSHPTSGKTQYF	TGTGCCAGCAGTCATCCGACTAGCGGAAAGACCCAGTACTTC
TRBV13	TRBD2	once	13	TRBJ2-4	CASSLRGLATCYF	TGTGCCAGCAGCTTACGCGGACTAGCGACATGCTACTTC
TRBV28	TRBD2	NA	19	TRBJ2-1	CASTPRRLAGVSSYNEQFF	TGTGCCAGCACCCCTCGGCGGCTAGCGGGAGTGAGCTCCTACAATGAGCAGTTCTTC
TRBV10-2	NA	NA	17	TRBJ2-2	CASSDPRGGRDTGELFF	TGCGCCAGCAGTGATCCGCGAGGGGGACGGGACACCGGGGAGCTGTTTTTT
TRBV27	NA	NA	15	TRBJ2-7	CASSSLLGRIYEQYF	TGTGCCAGCAGTTCTCTACTAGGGCGGATTTACGAGCAGTACTTC
TRBV2	NA	NA	13	TRBJ2-3	CASSETGTDTQYF	TGTGCCAGCAGTGAGACAGGAACAGATACGCAGTATTTT
TRBV28	TRBD2	NA	16	TRBJ2-7	CASRGVAGPGGSEQYF	TGTGCCAGCAGAGGGGTAGCGGGACCGGGGGGAAGCGAGCAGTACTTC
TRBV27	TRBD2	NA	17	TRBJ2-1	CASSPRTSPNKYNEQFF	TGTGCCAGCAGTCCGAGGACTAGCCCTAACAAATACAATGAGCAGTTCTTC
TRBV28	NA	NA	15	TRBJ1-5	CASSFPGGRNQPQHF	TGTGCCAGCAGTTTCCCCGGGGGGCGGAATCAGCCCCAGCATTTT
TRBV2	NA	few	14	TRBJ1-5	CASSGRGLGQPQHF	TGTGCCAGCAGTGGCCGAGGCCTAGGGCAGCCCCAGCATTTT
TRBV7-8	NA	NA	13	TRBJ2-3	CASSLVGTDTQYF	TGTGCCAGCAGCTTAGTCGGCACAGATACGCAGTATTTT
TRBV15	TRBD1	NA	17	TRBJ1-4	CATSLSPPGGTNEKLFF	TGTGCCACCAGTCTCTCCCCCCCAGGGGGAACTAATGAAAAACTGTTTTTT
TRBV28	NA	NA	15	TRBJ1-5	CASRVVRTVNQPQHF	TGTGCCAGCAGGGTCGTTCGGACAGTCAATCAGCCCCAGCATTTT
TRBV27	NA	NA	13	TRBJ1-2	CASSLTASYGYTF	TGTGCCAGCAGTTTGACAGCAAGCTATGGCTACACCTTC
TRBV7-3	NA	NA	13	TRBJ2-1	CASSPVVLGEQFF	TGTGCCAGCAGCCCCGTGGTGTTAGGGGAGCAGTTCTTC
TRBV11-1	NA	NA	14	TRBJ2-7	CASSLFGGSNEQYF	TGTGCCAGCAGCCTCTTTGGAGGGTCCAACGAGCAGTACTTC